What follows are 20 T cell receptor beta chains derived from one specimen sequenced in a study of cytomegalovirus exposure and HLA in healthy donors. Primers for the PCR totalled 60 Vbeta and 13 Jbeta. Sequenced by immunoSEQ multiplex PCR; TCRdb stores in-frame clones only, minus some. The sample lists some 120,000 clones, roughly two thirds occurring once. Sequenced input: PBMCs. These receptors were collected from a man aged 25 to 45 in good health and CMV-seropositive.

The chain uses TRBV6-1 and TRBJ2-5, with TRBD2 matching 7 bases. The DNA end is more similar to TRBJ2-7, so the J call may be wrong. The V gene's germline CDR1 is MNHNS and CDR2 SASEGT. This CDR3 contains 15 residues. CDR3 nucleotide sequence: TGTGCCAGCATTTTTAGCGGGCCCAGCTCCTACGAGCAGTACTTC. This sequence encodes CASIFSGPSSYEQYF.

A few counts support this clone. The chain employs TRBV4-2 and TRBJ2-1, with 8 positions matching TRBD2. Unmatched junction bases numbered 2, after V lost 1 base and J lost 0 bases. The CDR3 contains 16 residues. Germline V CDR1 and CDR2: LGHNA, YNFKEQ. The CDR3 loop is CASSQATSGSYNEQFF. In nucleotides, the CDR3 is TGTGCCAGCAGCCAAGCTACTAGCGGCTCCTACAATGAGCAGTTCTTC.

This clone was counted a few times. One end of the junction varies from germline; a read error may be responsible. V is TRBV7-7 and J is TRBJ2-3; 8 positions agree with TRBD1. Per germline, CDR1 SSHAT and CDR2 FNYEAQ (reference sequence). This CDR3 region has 14 residues. CDR3 coding DNA: TGTGCTAGCAGCACGACAGGGGCCACAGATACGCAGTATTTT. It codes for CASSTTGATDTQYF.

The V call is TRBV6-5, the J call TRBJ2-3; tentatively, D is TRBD1 (6 bases). The CDR3 covers 16 residues. Deletions cut 2 bases from V and 6 bases from J, with 18 bases between. Germline V gene data show CDR1 as MNHEY and CDR2 as SVGAGI. CDR3 DNA sequence: TGTGCCAGCAGTTACATCCGGGACACGGGTACTGATACGCAGTATTTT. Residues: CASSYIRDTGTDTQYF.

The gene calls are TRBV5-1 and TRBJ1-4, with 8 positions matching TRBD1. The CDR3 consists of 17 residues. The trim removed 3 bases at V and 4 bases at J, leaving 11 bases unmatched. The germline V gene has CDR1 SGHRS and CDR2 YFSETQ. The CDR3 nucleotides read TGCGCCAGCAGCTCACAGGGGGGGGCCCGAAATAATGAAAAACTGTTTTTT. It is translated as CASSSQGGARNNEKLFF.

The chain couples TRBV9 to TRBJ2-7; 10 bases fit TRBD2. The V gene end was trimmed by 4 bases and the J gene end by 4 bases; junction bases not matched to a gene: 8. The germline CDR1 and CDR2 sequences are SGDLS and YYNGEE. The CDR3 consists of 15 residues. The DNA for the CDR3 is TGTGCCAGCAGCCCCCGGCTAGCGGGAGAGTACGAGCAGTACTTC. Translating gives CASSPRLAGEYEQYF.

This sequence joins TRBV29-1 and TRBJ2-3, with D possibly being TRBD1 (6 bases). The CDR3 consists of 14 residues. Germline V gene lookup returns CDR1 SQVTM and CDR2 ANQGSEA. The V end was cut by 2 bases, the J end by 1 base, with 10 bases between. The CDR3 loop is CSVERQVRTDTQYF. In nucleotides, the CDR3 is TGCAGCGTTGAAAGACAGGTTCGCACAGATACGCAGTATTTT.

CDR3 region: CASSPRRGRDGYTF. The CDR3 nucleotides are TGCGCCAGCAGCCCCCGCAGGGGTCGGGATGGCTACACCTTC. The chain links TRBV5-1 to TRBJ1-2, with D possibly TRBD1 on 6 matching bases. CDR3 size: 14 residues. Per germline, CDR1 SGHRS and CDR2 YFSETQ. With 4 bases removed from V and 6 bases from J, the gap between germline ends came to 16 bases. Full variable domain (remainder filled in from reference TRBV5-1 and TRBJ1-2): KAGVTQTPRYLIKTRGQQVTLSCSPISGHRSVSWYQQTPGQGLQFLFEYFSETQRNKGNFPGRFSGRQFSNSRSEMNVSTLELGDSALYLCASSPRRGRDGYTFGSGTRLTVV.

The chain couples TRBV2 to TRBJ2-5; 9 bases line up with TRBD1. J was trimmed by 4 bases and V by 5 bases; bases with no gene match: 8. The germline CDR1 and CDR2 sequences are SNHLY and FYNNEI. The CDR3 is made up of 15 amino acids. The CDR3: CASSPGQGLGETQYF. DNA of the CDR3: TGTGCCAGCAGTCCCGGACAGGGGTTGGGAGAGACCCAGTACTTC.

The sample holds a few counts of this clone. This chain uses TRBV11-3 with TRBJ2-3; 8 bases line up with TRBD2. Losses at the gene ends were 5 bases for V and 2 bases for J; bases not matched to a gene: 6. CDR1 is SGHNT and CDR2 is YENEEA in the germline V gene. The CDR3 extends over 15 amino acids. The CDR3 bases are TGTGCCAGCAGCCCGGGGGGGGTTTTCACAGATACGCAGTATTTT. Translation: CASSPGGVFTDTQYF.

This chain connects TRBV5-6 to TRBJ1-2, with unresolved D. V lost 1 base and J 2 bases, leaving 6 bases between the germline ends. Germline V gene data show CDR1 as SGHDT and CDR2 as YYEEEE. The CDR3 has 13 amino acids. The CDR3 sequence is CASSLLRNYGYTF. DNA for the CDR3: TGTGCCAGCAGCTTGTTGAGAAACTATGGCTACACCTTC.

This chain connects TRBV7-2 to TRBJ2-3; tentative D call: TRBD1 (6 bases). Trimming took 3 bases from V and 2 from J, leaving 12 bases between them. Germline V gene data show CDR1 as SGHTA and CDR2 as FQGNSA. There are 15 residues in the CDR3. CDR3 sequence: CASSFWGRFTDTQYF. The CDR3 coding sequence is TGTGCCAGCAGCTTTTGGGGGCGCTTCACAGATACGCAGTATTTT.

This chain links TRBV30 with TRBJ2-7; D is possibly TRBD2 (6 bases). The CDR3 loop spans 16 amino acids. The germline V gene has CDR1 GTSNPN and CDR2 SVGIG (reference sequence). Trimming stripped 0 bases from V and 2 bases from J, with 17 bases between. The CDR3 nucleotides read TGTGCCTGGAGTGTCCCTCGTGAGGGGAGGACCTACGAGCAGTACTTC. Its protein product is CAWSVPREGRTYEQYF.

In this sample, this clone turned up a few times. The chain has TRBV9 and TRBJ2-5, with D perhaps TRBD2 (5 bases). V dropped 4 bases and J dropped 5 bases, with 18 bases sitting between them. Germline values: CDR1 SGDLS, CDR2 YYNGEE. The CDR3 consists of 15 residues. The CDR3 region is CASSPRTATSETQYF. The CDR3 nucleotides read TGTGCCAGCAGCCCCCGGACTGCCACTTCCGAGACCCAGTACTTC.

The rearrangement links TRBV6-5 to TRBJ1-4; 11 bases are a match to TRBD1. The CDR3 loop spans 14 amino acids. CDR1 and CDR2 from the germline V gene are MNHEY and SVGAGI. With V trimmed by 6 bases and J by 10 bases, 7 bases remained unmatched. The CDR3 reads CASSSGTGGGKLFF. CDR3 DNA sequence: TGTGCCAGCAGCTCCGGGACAGGGGGAGGAAAACTGTTTTTT.

The V call is TRBV28, the J call TRBJ1-1, with TRBD1 identical over 7 bases. Germline trimming cut 5 bases from V and 9 bases from J; bases unmatched to any gene: 6. This CDR3 comprises 12 residues. Germline V lookup: CDR1 MDHEN, CDR2 SYDVKM. Written as DNA, the CDR3 is TGTGCCAGCAGTCTCCGACAGGGAAAAGCTTTCTTT. Its protein product is CASSLRQGKAFF.

This clone was recorded a few times. The genes are TRBV6-5 and TRBJ2-7; 8 nucleotides match TRBD2. The CDR3 has 16 amino acids. Losses at the gene ends were 0 bases for V and 0 bases for J; bases not matched to a gene: 4. Germline values: CDR1 MNHEY, CDR2 SVGAGI. This CDR3 is CASSYSPSGLSYEQYF. The CDR3 nucleotides are TGTGCCAGCAGTTACTCCCCTAGCGGGCTCTCCTACGAGCAGTACTTC.

The rearrangement joins TRBV18 to TRBJ1-1, with D hard to call. The CDR3 length is 13 residues. V was trimmed by 3 bases and J by 0 bases, leaving 5 bases between them. Germline CDR1 KGHSH, CDR2 LQKENI. The CDR3 region is CASSPGVNTEAFF. CDR3 sequence (DNA): TGTGCCAGCTCACCTGGAGTGAACACTGAAGCTTTCTTT. Based on the CDR3 plus reference TRBV18 and TRBJ1-1, the full variable domain is NAGVMQNPRHLVRRRGQEARLRCSPMKGHSHVYWYRQLPEEGLKFMVYLQKENIIDESGMPKERFSAEFPKEGPSILRIQQVVRGDSAAYFCASSPGVNTEAFFGQGTRLTVV.

The rearrangement links TRBV5-1 to TRBJ2-7; 10 bases are a match to TRBD1. CDR3 length: 15 residues. The germline V gene encodes CDR1 SGHRS and CDR2 YFSETQ. With V trimmed by 7 bases and J by 4 bases, 11 bases remained unmatched. The CDR3 sequence is CASARGDRGFYEQYF. DNA for the CDR3: TGCGCCAGCGCCCGGGGGGACAGGGGTTTTTACGAGCAGTACTTC.

This clone was recorded a few times. The chain uses TRBV11-2 and TRBJ2-1, with D possibly matching TRBD1 (5 bases). This CDR3 is 13 amino acids long. CDR1 SGHAT and CDR2 FQNNGV come from the germline V gene. V gave up 1 base and J gave up 9 bases, with 10 bases separating them. DNA of the CDR3: TGTGCCAGCAGCTTAGTGGCTAGGGGTGAGCAGTTCTTC. Encoded protein: CASSLVARGEQFF.